This T cell receptor (beta chain) was sequenced for a study of beta chain features in type 1 diabetes. The study, taken as a whole, reports: Moderate yet significant TCRB CDR3 shortening was seen in Type 1 diabetes patients in all four CD4+ subsets.

Every bit of the isolated RNA underwent reverse transcription, so sequencing read expressed TCRB transcripts. Sequencing was performed with immunoSEQ multiplex PCR; in TCRdb, only in-frame clones are kept and a portion is missing. Of under 500,000 clones in the sample, approximately 30% are singletons; the top ten hold around 0.065%. Details on this clone: The antigen remains unidentified.

The CDR3 runs 15 residues. J lost 3 bases, V lost 5 bases, and 10 bases had no gene match. Germline V gene sequence: CDR1 SGHTA, CDR2 FQGNSA. The sample taken for sequencing was naive CD4+ T cells from blood. This TCR came from a young man in good health. The chain employs TRBV7-2 and TRBJ2-7, with 7 bases identical to TRBD2. The CDR3 nucleotides are TGTGCCAGCAGCCAATCCCTAGCGGCCCTCTACGAGCAGTACTTC. Translation gives CASSQSLAALYEQYF.